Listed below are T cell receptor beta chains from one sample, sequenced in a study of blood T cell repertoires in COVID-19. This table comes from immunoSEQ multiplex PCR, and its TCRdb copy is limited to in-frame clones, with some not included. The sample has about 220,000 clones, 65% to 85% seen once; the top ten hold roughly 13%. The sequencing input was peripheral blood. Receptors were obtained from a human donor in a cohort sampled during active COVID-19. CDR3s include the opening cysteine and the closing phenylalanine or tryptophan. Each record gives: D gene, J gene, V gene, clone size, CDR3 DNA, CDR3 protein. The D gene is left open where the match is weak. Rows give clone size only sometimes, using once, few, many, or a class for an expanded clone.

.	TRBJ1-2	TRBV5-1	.	TGCGCCAGCAGCTTGGCCGGGGACTATGGCTACACCTTC	CASSLAGDYGYTF
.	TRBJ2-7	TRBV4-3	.	TGCGCCAGCAGCTCCTTCCTAGCGGCGGGGGCGTCCTCCTACGAGCAGTACTTC	CASSSFLAAGASSYEQYF
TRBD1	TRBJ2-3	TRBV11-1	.	TGTGCCAGCAGCTCTCGGACAGGGGCCTGGGATACGCAGTATTTT	CASSSRTGAWDTQYF
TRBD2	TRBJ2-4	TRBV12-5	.	TGTGCTAGTGGTTTGGTAGCGGGAGGGGAAAAAAACATTCAGTACTTC	CASGLVAGGEKNIQYF
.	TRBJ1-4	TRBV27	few	TGTGCCAGCAGGCCGGTCGGATTCTCGGGGAACGAAAAACTGTTTTTT	CASRPVGFSGNEKLFF
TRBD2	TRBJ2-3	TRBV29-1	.	TGCAGCGTTGAGGGGGGCCGGGAGGGACTAAGCGATACGCAGTATTTT	CSVEGGREGLSDTQYF
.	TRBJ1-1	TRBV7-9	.	TGTGCCAGCAGCCTAGAACGAACGGGTGAAGCTTTCTTT	CASSLERTGEAFF
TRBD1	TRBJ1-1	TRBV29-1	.	TGCAGCGTTGCGGGACAGCTCACTGAAGCTTTCTTT	CSVAGQLTEAFF
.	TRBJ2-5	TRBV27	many	TGTGCCAGCAGTTTATTCGGCTCCGGGACACAAGAGACCCAGTACTTC	CASSLFGSGTQETQYF
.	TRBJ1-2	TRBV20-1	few	TGCAGTGCTAGTGAGGGTCGGGATGGCTACACCTTC	CSASEGRDGYTF
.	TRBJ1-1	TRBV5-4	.	TGTGCCAGCAGCTTGGCCGGGGGTGGTGGCACTGAAGCTTTCTTT	CASSLAGGGGTEAFF
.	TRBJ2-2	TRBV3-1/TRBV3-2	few	TGTGCCAGCAGCCAAGACATACAGTTCACCGGGGAGCTGTTTTTT	CASSQDIQFTGELFF
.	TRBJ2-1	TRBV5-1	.	TGCGCCAGCAGCTTGCGTCCTAGCGACTCCTACAATGAGCAGTTCTTC	CASSLRPSDSYNEQFF
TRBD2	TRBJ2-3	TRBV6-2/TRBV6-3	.	TGTGCCAGCAGTTACGAACTAGCGGGGGGGCTGGGAAGCACAGATACGCAGTATTTT	CASSYELAGGLGSTDTQYF
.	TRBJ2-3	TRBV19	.	TGTGCCAGTAGTCGCCTTGGTGGGTGGGCCCGTGGCACAGATACGCAGTATTTT	CASSRLGGWARGTDTQYF
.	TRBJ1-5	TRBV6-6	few	TGTGCCAGCAGTTACGATAGAGACAATCAGCCCCAGCATTTT	CASSYDRDNQPQHF
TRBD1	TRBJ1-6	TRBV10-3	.	TGTGCCATCAAACCGGGACAGAGGAATTCACCCCTCCACTTT	CAIKPGQRNSPLHF
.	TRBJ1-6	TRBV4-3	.	TGCGCCAGCAGCCAAGAAACAGGTTATAATTCACCCCTCCACTTT	CASSQETGYNSPLHF
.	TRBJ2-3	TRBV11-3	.	TGTGCCAGCAGTCTGGACTCTCTCACAGATACGCAGTATTTT	CASSLDSLTDTQYF
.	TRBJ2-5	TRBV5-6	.	TGTGCCAGCAGCCCGGGTATTGTAGAGACCCAGTACTTC	CASSPGIVETQYF
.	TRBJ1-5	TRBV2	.	TGTGCCAGCAGTCTGGGGCTGTATCAGCCCCAGCATTTT	CASSLGLYQPQHF
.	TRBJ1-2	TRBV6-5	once	TGTGCCAGCAACGGAAGACAGGCGACAGCCTATGGCTACACCTTC	CASNGRQATAYGYTF
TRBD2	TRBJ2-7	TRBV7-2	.	TGTGCCAGCAGGGGGGGGCTAGCGGGCTCCTACGAGCAGTACTTC	CASRGGLAGSYEQYF
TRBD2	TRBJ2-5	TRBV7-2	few	TGTGCCAGCAGCACGGGACTAGCGGGGGGGCAAGAGACCCAGTACTTC	CASSTGLAGGQETQYF
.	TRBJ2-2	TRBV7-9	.	TGTGCCAGCAGCTTACTCAACACCGGGGAGCTGTTTTTT	CASSLLNTGELFF
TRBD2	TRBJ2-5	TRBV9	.	TGTGCCAGCAGCGGCGGGAGGGTCTCCCAAGAGACCCAGTACTTC	CASSGGRVSQETQYF
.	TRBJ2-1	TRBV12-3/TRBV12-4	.	TGTGCCAGCAGTTTGCGCGGTGAGCAGTTCTTC	CASSLRGEQFF
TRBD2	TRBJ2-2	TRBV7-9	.	TGTGCCAGCAGCTTAAGGACAGCGGGAGGCGGGGAGCTGTTTTTT	CASSLRTAGGGELFF
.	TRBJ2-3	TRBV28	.	TGTGCCAGCAGTTCCCGGGGTAGCGGTAGCACAGATACGCAGTATTTT	CASSSRGSGSTDTQYF
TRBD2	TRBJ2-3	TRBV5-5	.	TGTGCCAGCAGCGGAGCGGGGGTCCGTAGGACAGATACGCAGTATTTT	CASSGAGVRRTDTQYF
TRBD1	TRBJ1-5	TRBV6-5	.	TGTGCCAGCAAGGGACAGCCTTATGGACCCCAGCATTTT	CASKGQPYGPQHF
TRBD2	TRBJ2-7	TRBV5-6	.	TGTGCCAGCAGCTTGTTCCAGGGTAGCGGGAGAGTCGGGTACTTC	CASSLFQGSGRVGYF
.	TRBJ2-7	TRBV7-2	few	TGTGCCAGCAGCCCCCGACGGACTTCCTACGAGCAGTACTTC	CASSPRRTSYEQYF
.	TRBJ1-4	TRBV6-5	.	TGTGCCAGCAGAGGAGGGTCTAGAAGCGAAAAACTGTTTTTT	CASRGGSRSEKLFF
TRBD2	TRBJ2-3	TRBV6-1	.	TGTGCCAGCAGTGGACTAGCGGGAGTAGCTAGCACAGATACGCAGTATTTT	CASSGLAGVASTDTQYF
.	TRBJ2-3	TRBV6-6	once	TGTGCCAGCAGTCCATGGGACACCTCCCGCGATACGCAGTATTTT	CASSPWDTSRDTQYF
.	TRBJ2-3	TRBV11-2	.	TGTGCCAGCAGCTTAGGTCGGTACACAGATACGCAGTATTTT	CASSLGRYTDTQYF
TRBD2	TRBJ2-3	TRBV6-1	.	TGTGCCAGCAGTGAAGCAGATGGGCCTAGCGGTGGGTATTTT	CASSEADGPSGGYF
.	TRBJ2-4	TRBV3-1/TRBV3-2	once	TGTGCCAGCAGCCAACTCTCTCAGGCAGCCAAAAACATTCAGTACTTC	CASSQLSQAAKNIQYF
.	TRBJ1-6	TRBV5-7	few	TGTGCCAGCAGTCCGCCCAGCGGCACCCTCCACTTT	CASSPPSGTLHF
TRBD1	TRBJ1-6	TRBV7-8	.	TGTGCCAGCAGCTTGGACAGGGTCTCACCCCTCCACTTT	CASSLDRVSPLHF
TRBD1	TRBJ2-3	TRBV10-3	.	TGTGCCATCAGTGGGGACAGGGGGACAGATACGCAGTATTTT	CAISGDRGTDTQYF
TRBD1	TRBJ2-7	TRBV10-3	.	TGTGCCATCAGTGAAGGACAGGGGGGGGCCGACGAGCAGTACTTC	CAISEGQGGADEQYF
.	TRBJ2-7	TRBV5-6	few	TGTGCCAGCAGCTTGGACAGGGACGAGCAGTACTTC	CASSLDRDEQYF
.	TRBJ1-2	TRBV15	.	TGTGCCACCAGCAGACAGGACTATGGCTACACCTTC	CATSRQDYGYTF
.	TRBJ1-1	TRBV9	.	TGTGCCAGCAGCGTAAGTCCAGGGACAACAAAAGCTTTCTTT	CASSVSPGTTKAFF
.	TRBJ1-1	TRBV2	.	TGTGCCAGCAGTGAATGGGGGCTCAACACTGAAGCTTTCTTT	CASSEWGLNTEAFF
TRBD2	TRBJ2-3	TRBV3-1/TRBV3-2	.	TGTGCCAGCAGCCAATTTCTAGCGGGGGATACGCAGTATTTT	CASSQFLAGDTQYF
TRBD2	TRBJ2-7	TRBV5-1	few	TGCGCCAGCAGTGAGGCCGGGGTCAGCGGGACTCGGCTGGAGCAGTACTTC	CASSEAGVSGTRLEQYF
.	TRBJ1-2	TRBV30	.	TGTGCCTTACAGGGTTCTAGTGGCTACACCTTC	CALQGSSGYTF